Listed below are T cell receptor beta chains from one sample, sequenced in a study of shared clonotypes between healthy human individuals. TCRdb keeps only in-frame clones here, not all; method: immunoSEQ multiplex PCR. The table has some 2 million clones, approximately 95% seen once. The material sequenced was naive CD8+ T cells sorted from blood. These receptors all come from a man aged 18 to 30 in good health. The CDR3 runs from the conserved cysteine through the conserved F or W. Each record gives: D gene, J gene, V gene, CDR3 protein, CDR3 DNA. The D gene is left open where the match is weak.

D gene: TRBD2; J gene: TRBJ2-7; V gene: TRBV11-2; CDR3 protein: CASSQTSGVSYEQYF; CDR3 DNA: TGTGCCAGCAGCCAGACTAGCGGGGTGTCCTACGAGCAGTACTTC
D gene: NA; J gene: TRBJ2-7; V gene: TRBV4-1; CDR3 protein: CASSLKTGAYSYEQYF; CDR3 DNA: TGCGCCAGCAGCCTTAAGACGGGAGCTTACTCCTACGAGCAGTACTTC
D gene: NA; J gene: TRBJ2-7; V gene: TRBV13; CDR3 protein: CASSLGRAYEQYF; CDR3 DNA: TGTGCCAGCAGCTTAGGCAGGGCCTACGAGCAGTACTTC
D gene: NA; J gene: TRBJ1-2; V gene: TRBV4-1; CDR3 protein: CASSHATWDTSYGYTF; CDR3 DNA: TGCGCCAGCAGCCACGCGACGTGGGACACGTCCTATGGCTACACCTTC
D gene: TRBD2; J gene: TRBJ2-2; V gene: TRBV30; CDR3 protein: CAWMALAGVGELFF; CDR3 DNA: TGTGCCTGGATGGCTCTAGCGGGGGTCGGGGAGCTGTTTTTT
D gene: TRBD2; J gene: TRBJ2-7; V gene: TRBV30; CDR3 protein: CAWSHSGTSYEQYF; CDR3 DNA: TGTGCCTGGAGCCATAGCGGGACCTCCTACGAGCAGTACTTC
D gene: NA; J gene: TRBJ2-2; V gene: TRBV5-6; CDR3 protein: CASSSFLNTGELFF; CDR3 DNA: TGTGCCAGCAGCTCCTTTCTGAACACCGGGGAGCTGTTTTTT
D gene: NA; J gene: TRBJ1-3; V gene: TRBV4-1; CDR3 protein: CASSQRDPTSGNTIYF; CDR3 DNA: TGCGCCAGCAGCCAGAGGGACCCTACTTCTGGAAACACCATATATTTT
D gene: NA; J gene: TRBJ1-3; V gene: TRBV29-1; CDR3 protein: CSVGVAGASGNTIYF; CDR3 DNA: TGCAGCGTTGGGGTGGCAGGAGCCTCTGGAAACACCATATATTTT
D gene: TRBD2; J gene: TRBJ2-1; V gene: TRBV9; CDR3 protein: CASSVGTSPYNEQFF; CDR3 DNA: TGTGCCAGCAGCGTCGGGACTAGCCCTTACAATGAGCAGTTCTTC